Following are 21 T cell receptor beta chains from one sample sequenced in a study of shared clonotypes between healthy human individuals. The table came from immunoSEQ multiplex PCR; TCRdb's copy has only in-frame clones and leaves some out. The sample lists 2 million to 3 million clones; around nine tenths were seen once. Sequencing used naive CD4+ T cells sorted from blood. Subset indicated: CD45RA+ positively selected. The source of these receptors is a man aged 18-30 years in good health.

Comment on this clone: Other nucleotide sequences from this sample produce the same CDR3. The chain links TRBV5-4 to TRBJ2-2; D remains ambiguous. V shed 0 bases and J shed 1 base, with 4 bases lying between them. The CDR3 is 14 amino acids. The germline V gene has CDR1 SGHNT and CDR2 YYREEE (reference sequence). CDR3: CASSLVQNTGELFF. Here the CDR3 DNA reads TGTGCCAGCAGCTTGGTCCAGAACACCGGGGAGCTGTTTTTT.

The V call is TRBV21-1, the J call TRBJ1-2; the tabulated D call, TRBD1, remains unverified against the DNA. TRBV21-1 is deemed a pseudogene. The CDR3 runs to 14 residues. The CDR3 here is CASSTPGQGGGYTF. CDR3 nucleotide sequence: TGTGCCAGCAGCACCCCAGGACAGGGAGGAGGCTACACCTTC.

The V and J genes are TRBV4-3 and TRBJ1-3; weak D call: TRBD1 (6 bases). There are 17 residues in the CDR3. The V and J ends lost 0 bases and 2 bases respectively, with 14 bases between them. In germline, CDR1 is LGHNA, CDR2 YSLEER. CDR3 residues: CASSQDPLTGPGNTIYF. CDR3 DNA: TGCGCCAGCAGCCAAGATCCCCTTACAGGGCCTGGAAACACCATATATTTT.

This clone was detected a few times. V usage is TRBV2 and J usage is TRBJ1-6; D gene unclear. The V and J ends lost 6 bases and 5 bases respectively, with 17 bases between them. The CDR3 is 16 amino acids. Germline CDR1 reads SNHLY; CDR2 reads FYNNEI. As DNA, the CDR3 is TGTGCCAGCAGCCAAAACCTAGGCGGGAATAATTCACCCCTCCACTTT. Its protein is CASSQNLGGNNSPLHF.

The V gene is TRBV9, the J gene TRBJ2-1; TRBD2 aligns across 14 bases. Trimming cost V 0 bases and J 7 bases; bases outside gene matches: 9. The CDR3 consists of 18 residues. Germline CDR1 is SGDLS and CDR2 is YYNGEE. The CDR3 is CASSVGLAGGPQGNEQFF. CDR3 DNA sequence: TGTGCCAGCAGCGTAGGACTAGCGGGAGGGCCCCAGGGGAATGAGCAGTTCTTC. Combining the CDR3 with reference TRBV9 and TRBJ2-1 gives the whole variable domain DSGVTQTPKHLITATGQRVTLRCSPRSGDLSVYWYQQSLDQGLQFLIQYYNGEERAKGNILERFSAQQFPDLHSELNLSSLELGDSALYFCASSVGLAGGPQGNEQFFGPGTRLTVL.

In the case of this clone: Other nucleotide sequences in the sample specify the same CDR3. The chain links TRBV10-1 to TRBJ2-3; no clear D gene. Germline CDR1 is WNHNN and CDR2 is SYGVQD (reference sequence). This CDR3 contains 13 residues. V was shortened by 3 bases and J by 0 bases, with 4 bases between the two germline ends. The CDR3 region is CASSERSTDTQYF. CDR3 in DNA: TGCGCCAGCAGTGAAAGGAGCACAGATACGCAGTATTTT.

This clone is a singleton in its sample. The gene calls are TRBV11-2 and TRBJ2-3; TRBD2 agrees at 8 bases. CDR3 length: 15 residues. Losses at the gene ends were 5 bases for V and 2 bases for J; bases not matched to a gene: 6. Looked up from germline, CDR1 is SGHAT and CDR2 is FQNNGV. The CDR3 reads CASSVLGGVTDTQYF. CDR3 nucleotides: TGTGCCAGCAGCGTCCTCGGGGGGGTCACAGATACGCAGTATTTT.

V usage is TRBV28 and J usage is TRBJ2-5, with TRBD1 matching over 9 bases. Germline CDR1 reads MDHEN; CDR2 reads SYDVKM. V was clipped by 6 bases and J by 0 bases; unmatched bases: 17. This CDR3 contains 19 residues. CDR3 in DNA: TGTGCCAGCAGGAATGGGGAAAGTACAGGGGGCGGACACCAAGAGACCCAGTACTTC. This encodes CASRNGESTGGGHQETQYF. Variable domain in full (rest from reference TRBV28 and TRBJ2-5): DVKVTQSSRYLVKRTGEKVFLECVQDMDHENMFWYRQDPGLGLRLIYFSYDVKMKEKGDIPEGYSVSREKKERFSLILESASTNQTSMYLCASRNGESTGGGHQETQYFGPGTRLLVL.

The chain employs TRBV2 and TRBJ1-2; 10 nucleotides match TRBD1. Unmatched junction bases numbered 6, after V lost 4 bases and J lost 4 bases. The V gene's germline CDR1 is SNHLY and CDR2 FYNNEI. CDR3 length equals 15 residues. CDR3 DNA sequence: TGTGCCAGCAGTGTTGGGGACAGGGGACCCTATGGCTACACCTTC. This sequence encodes CASSVGDRGPYGYTF.

Concerning this clone itself: The sample holds other DNA sequences that translate to the same CDR3. V usage is TRBV29-1 and J usage is TRBJ2-5; possible D gene TRBD1, 5 bases. The CDR3 contains 14 residues. The V and J ends lost 5 bases and 2 bases respectively, with 15 bases between them. The germline CDR1 and CDR2 sequences are SQVTM and ANQGSEA. The CDR3 loop reads CSVRRGTAQETQYF. The DNA of the CDR3 is TGCAGCGTTAGAAGGGGAACAGCGCAAGAGACCCAGTACTTC. Variable domain in full (rest from reference TRBV29-1 and TRBJ2-5): SAVISQKPSRDICQRGTSLTIQCQVDSQVTMMFWYRQQPGQSLTLIATANQGSEATYESGFVIDKFPISRPNLTFSTLTVSNMSPEDSSIYLCSVRRGTAQETQYFGPGTRLLVL.

In DNA, the CDR3 is TGTGCCAGCACCCCGGGAGCGGGGGGTTCGAACACCGGGGAGCTGTTTTTT. It encodes CASTPGAGGSNTGELFF. The chain uses TRBV27 and TRBJ2-2, with 9 positions matching TRBD2. The CDR3 is 17 amino acids. V lost 7 bases, J lost 0 bases, and 9 bases stayed unmatched. Germline CDR1 and CDR2: MNHEY and SMNVEV (reference sequence).

The rearrangement links TRBV10-3 to TRBJ1-1; D is perhaps TRBD1 (5 bases). This CDR3 region has 15 residues. The germline V gene has CDR1 ENHRY and CDR2 SYGVKD. V lost 10 bases and J lost 3, with 21 bases in between. In DNA form, the CDR3 reads TGTGCCACCAAGAGGGGCCTTACGGCGGACACTGAAGCTTTCTTT. It specifies CATKRGLTADTEAFF.

This sequence joins TRBV10-1 and TRBJ1-5; TRBD1 matches at 9 bases. This CDR3 is built from 18 residues. V shed 2 bases, J shed 0 bases, and the junction held 8 bases outside the gene matches. The germline V gene has CDR1 WNHNN and CDR2 SYGVQD (reference sequence). The CDR3 nucleotides read TGCGCCAGCAGTGAGACGAAGGGGGACAGGGCTAGCAATCAGCCCCAGCATTTT. Its translation: CASSETKGDRASNQPQHF.

The V and J genes are TRBV30 and TRBJ2-2; the D gene is possibly TRBD1 (6 bases). The CDR3 loop spans 15 amino acids. Germline V gives CDR1 GTSNPN, CDR2 SVGIG (reference sequence). V gave up 5 bases and J gave up 0 bases, with 13 bases separating them. The CDR3 loop is CAWVRDTTNTGELFF. CDR3 DNA: TGTGCCTGGGTCCGGGACACCACGAACACCGGGGAGCTGTTTTTT.

The gene calls are TRBV19 and TRBJ2-3, with 13 bases lining up with TRBD2. Germline V gene data show CDR1 as LNHDA and CDR2 as SQIVND (reference sequence). This CDR3 spans 19 amino acids. Unmatched junction bases numbered 16, after V lost 8 bases and J lost 2 bases. The CDR3 loop reads CASPPLTSGGSTATDTQYF. CDR3 sequence (DNA): TGTGCCAGTCCCCCATTGACTAGCGGGGGGAGCACCGCCACAGATACGCAGTATTTT.

The sample holds one count of this clone. The chain uses TRBV19 and TRBJ2-2; tentatively, D is TRBD2 (5 bases). The germline V gene has CDR1 LNHDA and CDR2 SQIVND (reference sequence). The V gene lost 6 bases and the J gene lost 1 base, with 9 bases spanning the gap. CDR3 length: 14 amino acids. CDR3 loop: CASRSGLNTGELFF. DNA of the CDR3: TGTGCCAGTAGGAGCGGATTGAACACCGGGGAGCTGTTTTTT.

V gene TRBV7-2 combines with J gene TRBJ1-2, with 7 nucleotides matching TRBD1. Losses at the gene ends were 3 bases for V and 0 bases for J; bases not matched to a gene: 7. From germline, CDR1 is SGHTA and CDR2 FQGNSA. The CDR3 totals 16 residues. The CDR3 nucleotides are TGTGCCAGCAGCTTCTCGGACAGGCCCACTAACTATGGCTACACCTTC. This gives the protein CASSFSDRPTNYGYTF.

The V and J genes are TRBV2 and TRBJ2-7, with 9 bases matching TRBD1. Germline CDR1 is SNHLY and CDR2 is FYNNEI. The V and J ends lost 6 bases and 0 bases, in that order; junction bases with no gene match: 6. CDR3 length: 15 residues. The CDR3 sequence: CASRGGQGTSYEQYF. The CDR3 coding sequence is TGTGCCAGCAGGGGAGGACAGGGGACCTCCTACGAGCAGTACTTC.

The chain links TRBV11-2 to TRBJ1-4; D uncertain. The ends were cut back, 8 bases at V and 8 bases at J, with 12 bases in the middle. The length of the CDR3 is 12 residues. Germline V gene sequence: CDR1 SGHAT, CDR2 FQNNGV. CDR3 protein: CASVGFGEKLFF. DNA for the CDR3: TGTGCCAGCGTGGGGTTTGGGGAAAAACTGTTTTTT.

The V call is TRBV12-5, the J call TRBJ2-1; no firm D call. V dropped 1 base and J dropped 8 bases, with 15 bases sitting between them. The CDR3 consists of 15 residues. In germline, CDR1 is LGHNT, CDR2 FRNRAP. CDR3 sequence (DNA): TGTGCTAGTGGTTTGGGCTATCCCCCCCGGGATGAGCAGTTCTTC. It translates to CASGLGYPPRDEQFF.

V is TRBV5-1 and J is TRBJ2-1; TRBD2 aligns across 15 bases. This CDR3 spans 16 amino acids. V shed 1 base and J 7 bases; nucleotides not matched to a gene: 3. Germline V CDR1 and CDR2: SGHRS, YFSETQ. CDR3 coding DNA: TGCGCCAGCAGCTTGTTTGGGACTAGCGGGGGGAATGAGCAGTTCTTC. Protein: CASSLFGTSGGNEQFF.